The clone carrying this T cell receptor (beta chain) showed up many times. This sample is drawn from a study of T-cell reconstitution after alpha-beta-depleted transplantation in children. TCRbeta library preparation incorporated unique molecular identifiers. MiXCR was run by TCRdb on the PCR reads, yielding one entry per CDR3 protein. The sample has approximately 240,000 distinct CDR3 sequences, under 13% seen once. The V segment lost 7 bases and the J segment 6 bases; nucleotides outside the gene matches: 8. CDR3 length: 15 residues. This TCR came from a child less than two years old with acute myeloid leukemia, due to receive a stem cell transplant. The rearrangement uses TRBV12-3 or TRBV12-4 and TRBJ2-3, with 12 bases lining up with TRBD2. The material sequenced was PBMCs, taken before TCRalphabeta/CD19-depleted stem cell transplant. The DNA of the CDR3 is TGTGCCAGCACCGGACTAGCGGGGCTTTTTGATACGCAGTATTTT. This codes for CASTGLAGLFDTQYF.